This T cell receptor beta chain was recovered during a study of post-analysis software for immune sequencing data. Overall study results and limits: Samples made in the same batch grouped tightly together by F measure. Diversity measured as normalized Chao1 was significantly lower in multiple sclerosis patients than in controls. Roughly 5 TRBV segments occurring more often in patients than controls included TRBV5-6, TRBV5-1 and TRBV20-1.

Trimming took 7 bases from V and 11 from J, leaving 23 bases between them. The CDR3 sequence is 14 residues long. Germline V gives CDR1 MNHEY, CDR2 SVGAGI. Unique molecular identifiers were carried by the TCR beta cDNA libraries. TCRdb used MiXCR to reprocess the PCR reads, holding one entry per CDR3 protein. The sample lists roughly 400,000 distinct CDR3 sequences, approximately 37% occurring once. Of note for this clonotype: Its antigen is not known.

The TCR was taken from a girl aged 2 to 9 with multiple sclerosis. The sequenced material came from blood. This chain links TRBV6-5 with TRBJ2-5, with D possibly being TRBD1 (5 bases). CDR3 amino acids: CASTLRVGTYGQYF. The DNA for the CDR3 is TGTGCCAGCACCCTCAGGGTCGGTACCTACGGGCAGTACTTC.